Listed here are 26 T cell receptor beta chains from one sample, sequenced in a study of blood T cell repertoires in COVID-19. Data came from immunoSEQ multiplex PCR; TCRdb stores just in-frame clones and leaves some out. The sample records tens of thousands of clones, about 93% being singletons. Sequences were obtained from peripheral blood. Receptors were obtained from a woman in her forties or fifties in a cohort sampled during active COVID-19.

Only one count was recorded for this clone. The chain uses TRBV5-1 and TRBJ2-3; D uncertain. From germline, CDR1 is SGHRS and CDR2 YFSETQ. The CDR3 runs 12 residues. The V gene lost 1 base and the J gene lost 5 bases, with 5 bases spanning the gap. The CDR3 loop reads CASSLNQDTQYF. The CDR3 DNA reads TGCGCCAGCAGCTTGAATCAAGATACGCAGTATTTT. Complete variable domain (other parts from reference TRBV5-1 and TRBJ2-3): KAGVTQTPRYLIKTRGQQVTLSCSPISGHRSVSWYQQTPGQGLQFLFEYFSETQRNKGNFPGRFSGRQFSNSRSEMNVSTLELGDSALYLCASSLNQDTQYFGPGTRLTVL.

The V gene is TRBV6-1, the J gene TRBJ1-4; D possibly corresponds to TRBD1 (5 bases). CDR1 is MNHNS, CDR2 SASEGT, per germline. This CDR3 comprises 14 residues. V was shortened by 3 bases and J by 8 bases, with 13 bases between the two germline ends. The CDR3 sequence is CASSDGGEREKLFF. CDR3 DNA: TGTGCCAGCAGTGATGGGGGGGAACGGGAAAAACTGTTTTTT.

This chain joins TRBV30 and TRBJ2-1; 10 bases map to TRBD1. The CDR3 length is 15 residues. V lost 2 bases and J lost 6; bases outside the gene matches: 7. The V gene's germline CDR1 is GTSNPN and CDR2 SVGIG (reference sequence). The CDR3: CAWSLAGQGFNEQFF. CDR3 nucleotide sequence: TGTGCCTGGAGTTTGGCGGGACAGGGGTTCAATGAGCAGTTCTTC.

V gene TRBV6-5 combines with J gene TRBJ2-2, with 7 bases matching TRBD1. Germline CDR1 is MNHEY and CDR2 is SVGAGI. The CDR3 totals 14 residues. After removal of 8 bases from V and 3 bases from J, the junction contained 6 bases not matched to a gene. The CDR3 sequence is CASGEGAYTGELFF. The CDR3 nucleotides read TGTGCCAGCGGAGAGGGGGCTTACACCGGGGAGCTGTTTTTT.

The gene calls are TRBV6-5 and TRBJ2-7; 7 bases are shared with TRBD1. CDR1 and CDR2 from the germline V gene are MNHEY and SVGAGI. V lost 2 bases and J lost 2; bases outside the gene matches: 6. This CDR3 contains 15 residues. The CDR3 DNA is TGTGCCAGCAGTTACGAACAGGGGCGTACCTACGAGCAGTACTTC. Amino acids: CASSYEQGRTYEQYF.

The V call is TRBV6-5, the J call TRBJ1-2; 10 nucleotides line up with TRBD1. After removal of 5 bases from V and 4 bases from J, the junction contained 7 bases not matched to a gene. CDR3 length: 15 residues. Germline lookup yields CDR1 MNHEY and CDR2 SVGAGI. The CDR3 here is CASSPGTGDFYGYTF. Here the CDR3 DNA reads TGTGCCAGCAGTCCCGGGACAGGGGATTTCTATGGCTACACCTTC.

The chain joins TRBV6-5 to TRBJ1-1; tentatively, D is TRBD1 (6 bases). Looked up from germline, CDR1 is MNHEY and CDR2 is SVGAGI. The CDR3 is 15 amino acids. V lost 3 bases and J 3 bases, leaving 14 bases between the germline ends. The CDR3 DNA follows: TGTGCCAGCAGTTATTGGGGGCAGGGCGACACTGAAGCTTTCTTT. Amino acids: CASSYWGQGDTEAFF.

This clone turned up a few times. The chain links TRBV18 to TRBJ1-2; possibly TRBD1 for D (5 bases). CDR3 length: 14 amino acids. Germline CDR1 is KGHSH and CDR2 is LQKENI. Trimming removed 0 bases at V and 5 bases at J, with 10 bases between. The CDR3 loop reads CASSPPWGEYGYTF. The CDR3 nucleotides read TGTGCCAGCTCACCACCTTGGGGGGAGTATGGCTACACCTTC.

This clone appeared a few times. This rearrangement joins TRBV11-2 to TRBJ2-2; possibly TRBD1 for D (6 bases). Germline CDR1 and CDR2: SGHAT and FQNNGV. This CDR3 has 14 amino acids. V shed 6 bases and J shed 5 bases, with 13 bases lying between them. CDR3 protein: CASSLQGWTGELFF. The CDR3 DNA is TGTGCCAGCAGTTTACAGGGATGGACCGGGGAGCTGTTTTTT.

The rearrangement uses TRBV4-1 and TRBJ2-3; 10 bases match TRBD2. J gave up 4 bases and V 4 bases, and 8 bases lay outside the gene matches. The V gene's germline CDR1 is MGHRA and CDR2 YSYEKL. CDR3 length equals 16 residues. CDR3 amino acids: CASSRASGGWADTQYF. The CDR3, as DNA: TGCGCCAGCAGCCGAGCTAGCGGGGGCTGGGCAGATACGCAGTATTTT.

This clone was seen more than once but under ten times. This chain links TRBV15 with TRBJ2-3; TRBD2 agrees at 8 bases. Per the germline V gene, CDR1 is LNHNV and CDR2 is YYDKDF (reference sequence). V shed 0 bases, J shed 3 bases, and the junction held 5 bases outside the gene matches. This CDR3 has 16 amino acids. The CDR3 loop is CATSRDYLAGTDTQYF. The DNA of the CDR3 is TGTGCCACCAGCAGAGATTATCTAGCGGGTACAGATACGCAGTATTTT.

The genes are TRBV11-2 and TRBJ1-1; D unclear. Germline CDR1 reads SGHAT; CDR2 reads FQNNGV. Trimming took off 2 bases at V and 4 bases at J, with 14 bases between the two ends. The CDR3 spans 15 residues. CDR3 protein: CASSLLEGATTEAFF. The CDR3 bases are TGTGCCAGCAGCTTACTCGAGGGTGCTACCACTGAAGCTTTCTTT.

The chain combines TRBV7-2 with TRBJ2-3, with TRBD2 identical over 12 bases. The germline V gene encodes CDR1 SGHTA and CDR2 FQGNSA. Losses at the gene ends were 3 bases for V and 4 bases for J; bases not matched to a gene: 8. This CDR3 region has 17 residues. The CDR3 is CASSFLAGGPIADTQYF. The CDR3 DNA reads as TGTGCCAGCAGCTTTCTAGCGGGAGGGCCTATTGCAGATACGCAGTATTTT. Based on the CDR3 plus reference TRBV7-2 and TRBJ2-3, the full variable domain is GAGVSQSPSNKVTEKGKDVELRCDPISGHTALYWYRQSLGQGLEFLIYFQGNSAPDKSGLPSDRFSAERTGGSVSTLTIQRTQQEDSAVYLCASSFLAGGPIADTQYFGPGTRLTVL.

This rearrangement joins TRBV7-9 to TRBJ2-7; TRBD1 matches 7 bases. The CDR3 covers 14 residues. Per the germline V gene, CDR1 is SEHNR and CDR2 is FQNEAQ (reference sequence). With 5 bases clipped from V and 6 bases from J, the junction kept 10 bases outside the gene matches. CDR3 in amino acids: CASSSPDRDAEQYF. The DNA of the CDR3 is TGTGCCAGCAGCAGCCCTGACAGGGACGCCGAGCAGTACTTC.

The chain combines TRBV4-1 with TRBJ2-1; TRBD2 matches 7 bases. Per the germline V gene, CDR1 is MGHRA and CDR2 is YSYEKL. The CDR3 extends over 16 amino acids. The trim removed 0 bases at V and 8 bases at J, leaving 10 bases unmatched. CDR3 nucleotide sequence: TGCGCCAGCAGCCAAGATTGGAGGGAGGGCCTGGATGAGCAGTTCTTC. Its protein product is CASSQDWREGLDEQFF.

This clone has a handful of counts. J is TRBJ1-2 and V is TRBV30; D perhaps matches TRBD1 (6 bases). Germline V gives CDR1 GTSNPN, CDR2 SVGIG (reference sequence). CDR3 length: 13 amino acids. V lost 1 base to trimming and J lost 4 bases, with 10 bases between them. The CDR3 is CAWSGQAAYGYTF. DNA of the CDR3: TGTGCCTGGAGTGGACAGGCAGCCTATGGCTACACCTTC.

This chain uses TRBV29-1 with TRBJ2-1; TRBD1 agrees at 8 bases. The trim removed 6 bases at V and 7 bases at J, leaving 8 bases unmatched. CDR1 is SQVTM and CDR2 is ANQGSEA in the germline V gene. The CDR3 runs to 13 residues. The CDR3 is CSVRAGGSNEQFF. The CDR3 DNA reads TGCAGCGTGAGGGCAGGGGGCTCAAATGAGCAGTTCTTC.

The chain employs TRBV5-1 and TRBJ1-1; D is perhaps TRBD1 (6 bases). CDR1 SGHRS and CDR2 YFSETQ come from the germline V gene. This CDR3 spans 17 amino acids. The ends were cut back, 5 bases at V and 1 base at J, with 21 bases in the middle. CDR3 loop: CASSPPLPGTSNTEAFF. In DNA, the CDR3 is TGCGCCAGCAGTCCTCCATTGCCCGGGACATCGAACACTGAAGCTTTCTTT.

V and J are TRBV7-3 and TRBJ1-6; 8 bases line up with TRBD1. The CDR3 has 15 amino acids. Germline CDR1 and CDR2: SGHTA and FQGTGA. Unmatched junction bases numbered 6, after V lost 6 bases and J lost 5 bases. The CDR3 DNA sequence: TGTGCCAGCAGGCTGGACAGGGCCGATAATTCACCCCTCCACTTT. Encoded protein: CASRLDRADNSPLHF.

J is TRBJ2-7 and V is TRBV27; unclear D gene. Germline CDR1 is MNHEY and CDR2 is SMNVEV (reference sequence). The V end was cut by 6 bases, the J end by 2 bases, with 11 bases between. This CDR3 is 13 amino acids long. The CDR3 nucleotides are TGTGCCAGCAGCCCTGGCCCTCCCTACGAGCAGTACTTC. This encodes CASSPGPPYEQYF.

The chain combines TRBV11-2 with TRBJ1-2; D is ambiguous. The CDR3 has 13 residues. V was clipped by 4 bases and J by 5 bases, with 11 bases between them. Germline V gene lookup returns CDR1 SGHAT and CDR2 FQNNGV. The CDR3 nucleotides are TGTGCCAGCAGCTCTGATGGGAGTTATGGCTACACCTTC. Translating gives CASSSDGSYGYTF.

This chain links TRBV7-2 with TRBJ1-1; 8 nucleotides agree with TRBD1. The V segment lost 4 bases and the J segment 10 bases; nucleotides outside the gene matches: 5. CDR3 size: 12 residues. Germline CDR1 and CDR2: SGHTA and FQGNSA. The CDR3 coding sequence is TGTGCCAGCAGCTCGGACAGGGTCGGAGCTTTCTTT. Protein product: CASSSDRVGAFF.

V is TRBV9 and J is TRBJ2-1, with TRBD2 as a possible D gene (5 bases). The CDR3 length is 16 residues. Germline values: CDR1 SGDLS, CDR2 YYNGEE. V lost 0 bases to trimming and J lost 0 bases, with 10 bases between them. The DNA for the CDR3 is TGTGCCAGCAGCGTAGGGCTCGGGGTCTCCTACAATGAGCAGTTCTTC. Translated, it gives CASSVGLGVSYNEQFF.

This sequence joins TRBV5-1 and TRBJ2-1; TRBD1 aligns across 9 bases. V dropped 4 bases and J dropped 6; count of bases not matched to a gene: 8. The germline V gene has CDR1 SGHRS and CDR2 YFSETQ. CDR3 length: 15 amino acids. The CDR3 loop reads CASSLGQGMANEQFF. The CDR3 DNA reads as TGCGCCAGCAGCCTGGGACAGGGTATGGCCAATGAGCAGTTCTTC.

V and J are TRBV27 and TRBJ2-3, with 15 bases aligning to TRBD2. The CDR3 has 18 residues. V shed 6 bases and J 2 bases; nucleotides not matched to a gene: 9. The germline V gene has CDR1 MNHEY and CDR2 SMNVEV (reference sequence). The chain's CDR3 is CASSVPGLAGGSTDTQYF. DNA of the CDR3: TGTGCCAGCAGCGTCCCGGGACTAGCGGGGGGATCCACAGATACGCAGTATTTT.

This clone has only one observation. V usage is TRBV10-1 and J usage is TRBJ2-3, with 9 positions matching TRBD2. The germline V gene has CDR1 WNHNN and CDR2 SYGVQD (reference sequence). After removal of 5 bases from V and 4 bases from J, the junction contained 13 bases not matched to a gene. The CDR3 has 17 amino acids. This CDR3 is CASSSSGGPPSPDTQYF. CDR3 coding DNA: TGCGCCAGCAGTTCCAGCGGGGGGCCCCCTTCCCCAGATACGCAGTATTTT.